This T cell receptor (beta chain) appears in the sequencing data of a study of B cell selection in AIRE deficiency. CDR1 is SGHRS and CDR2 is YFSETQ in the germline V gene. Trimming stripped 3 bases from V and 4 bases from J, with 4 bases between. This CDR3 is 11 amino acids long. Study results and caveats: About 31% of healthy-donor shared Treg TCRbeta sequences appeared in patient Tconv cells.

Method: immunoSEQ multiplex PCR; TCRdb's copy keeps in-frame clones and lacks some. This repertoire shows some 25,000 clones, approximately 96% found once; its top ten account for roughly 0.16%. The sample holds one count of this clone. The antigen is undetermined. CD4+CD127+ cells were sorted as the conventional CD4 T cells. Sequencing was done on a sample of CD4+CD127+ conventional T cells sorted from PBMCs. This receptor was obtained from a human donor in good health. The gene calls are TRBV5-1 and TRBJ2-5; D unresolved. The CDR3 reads CASSSSETQYF. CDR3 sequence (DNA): TGCGCCAGCAGCTCGTCAGAGACCCAGTACTTC. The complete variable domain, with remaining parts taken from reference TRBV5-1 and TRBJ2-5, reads KAGVTQTPRYLIKTRGQQVTLSCSPISGHRSVSWYQQTPGQGLQFLFEYFSETQRNKGNFPGRFSGRQFSNSRSEMNVSTLELGDSALYLCASSSSETQYFGPGTRLLVL.